The 29 T cell receptor beta chains in this list originate from one sample, sequenced in a study of blood T cell repertoires in COVID-19. Method: immunoSEQ multiplex PCR; TCRdb's copy keeps in-frame clones and lacks some. The profile covers some 320,000 clones, with 85% appearing a single time and about 2% taken by the ten largest. Sequenced input: PBMCs or T cells enriched from blood (not recorded which). These TCRs come from a woman in her twenties or thirties who had been exposed to COVID-19.

This chain links TRBV30 with TRBJ1-5; perhaps TRBD1 as D (6 bases). Germline V gene lookup returns CDR1 GTSNPN and CDR2 SVGIG (reference sequence). V lost 0 bases and J 1 base, leaving 13 bases between the germline ends. The CDR3 contains 16 residues. CDR3 coding DNA: TGTGCCTGGAGTGTACTGGGGGCCGGGAGCAATCAGCCCCAGCATTTT. It yields the protein CAWSVLGAGSNQPQHF.

Only one count was recorded for this clone. This chain links TRBV24-1 with TRBJ2-3; TRBD1 matches 7 bases. The CDR3 is made up of 12 amino acids. V lost 7 bases and J lost 6; bases outside the gene matches: 3. Germline loops: CDR1 KGHDR, CDR2 SFDVKD. The DNA of the CDR3 is TGTGCCACCAGCACAGGGGTCGATACGCAGTATTTT. Translating gives CATSTGVDTQYF.

The CDR3, as DNA: TGTGCCAGCAGTTTGGAGGGAGGCTACACCTTC. It yields the protein CASSLEGGYTF. The chain employs TRBV28 and TRBJ1-2; D is unclear. This CDR3 region has 11 residues. V shed 3 bases and J shed 8 bases, with 7 bases lying between them. Germline V gene data show CDR1 as MDHEN and CDR2 as SYDVKM.

Only a few counts were recorded for this clone. The chain couples TRBV2 to TRBJ1-1; 7 bases are shared with TRBD1. V was clipped by 7 bases and J by 0 bases; unmatched bases: 11. The germline CDR1 and CDR2 sequences are SNHLY and FYNNEI. The CDR3 loop spans 16 amino acids. This chain's CDR3 is CASTNRRTGLNTEAFF. In nucleotides, the CDR3 is TGTGCCAGCACTAATCGCCGGACAGGCTTGAACACTGAAGCTTTCTTT.

The V and J genes are TRBV30 and TRBJ1-6; a weak D match, TRBD1 (5 bases). Trimming removed 0 bases at V and 12 bases at J, with 15 bases between. Germline CDR1 is GTSNPN and CDR2 is SVGIG (reference sequence). This CDR3 has 14 amino acids. For the CDR3, the DNA is TGTGCCTGGAGTGTGGGACTGCCCGGTAGACCCCTCCACTTT. It translates to CAWSVGLPGRPLHF.

The sample holds a few counts of this clone. The chain is built from TRBV7-2 and TRBJ1-1, with a tentative D call TRBD1 (5 bases). V lost 1 base and J lost 3, with 12 bases in between. The CDR3 is 15 residues long. Per germline, CDR1 SGHTA and CDR2 FQGNSA. CDR3 DNA: TGTGCCAGCAGCTTAGAAGGGGTAAAGTACACTGAAGCTTTCTTT. Amino acids: CASSLEGVKYTEAFF.

This chain joins TRBV11-2 and TRBJ1-6; 8 bases line up with TRBD1. V lost 1 base, J lost 6 bases, and 2 bases stayed unmatched. This CDR3 has 15 residues. CDR1 and CDR2 from the germline V gene are SGHAT and FQNNGV. CDR3 sequence reads: CASSLGTGPNSPLHF. CDR3 in DNA: TGTGCCAGCAGCTTAGGGACAGGGCCTAATTCACCCCTCCACTTT.

The J gene is TRBJ1-1, the V gene TRBV28, with D possibly being TRBD1 (6 bases). With 5 bases removed from V and 0 bases from J, the gap between germline ends came to 16 bases. The CDR3 has 16 amino acids. Germline-derived CDR1 and CDR2 are MDHEN and SYDVKM. In nucleotides, the CDR3 is TGTGCCAGCAGTACACAGGGCCGGAGATTGAACACTGAAGCTTTCTTT. The encoded protein is CASSTQGRRLNTEAFF.

A single count supports this clone. The gene calls are TRBV12-3 or TRBV12-4 and TRBJ1-2; no definite D call. This CDR3 has 13 amino acids. V lost 1 base to trimming and J lost 3 bases, with 6 bases between them. CDR3 sequence reads: CASSLGADYGYTF. The CDR3 region has the DNA TGTGCCAGCAGTTTAGGGGCAGACTATGGCTACACCTTC.

The chain is built from TRBV18 and TRBJ2-1, with D possibly TRBD1 on 6 matching bases. CDR3 size: 17 residues. Per the germline V gene, CDR1 is KGHSH and CDR2 is LQKENI. Trimming took off 2 bases at V and 3 bases at J, with 17 bases between the two ends. Here the CDR3 reads CASSPSSRSGVYNEQFF. The CDR3 region has the DNA TGTGCCAGCTCACCATCCAGCAGGTCAGGGGTCTACAATGAGCAGTTCTTC.

The chain links TRBV24-1 to TRBJ2-2; D is unclear. CDR1 is KGHDR and CDR2 is SFDVKD in the germline V gene. The CDR3 has 14 amino acids. Trimming stripped 3 bases from V and 6 bases from J, with 10 bases between. CDR3 nucleotides: TGTGCCACCAGTGATCCTACAGATTCCGGGGAGCTGTTTTTT. Protein: CATSDPTDSGELFF.

This clone was counted between two and nine times. The chain joins TRBV28 to TRBJ2-1, with D perhaps TRBD2 (5 bases). Germline V gives CDR1 MDHEN, CDR2 SYDVKM. V was clipped by 2 bases and J by 1 base, with 9 bases between them. The CDR3 contains 15 residues. The CDR3 sequence: CASSLRTPSYNEQFF. The CDR3 region has the DNA TGTGCCAGCAGTTTACGGACTCCTTCCTACAATGAGCAGTTCTTC.

The rearrangement links TRBV7-2 to TRBJ1-2; maybe TRBD1 (6 bases). Between the trimmed V and J ends, which lost 5 bases and 3 bases, there was a span of 16 bases. The CDR3 is made up of 15 amino acids. Germline V CDR1 and CDR2: SGHTA, FQGNSA. CDR3 coding DNA: TGTGCCAGCAGCCCCCAGGGGTATGGGGACTATGGCTACACCTTC. Translation gives CASSPQGYGDYGYTF.

This chain links TRBV2 with TRBJ2-7, with D tentatively TRBD1 (5 bases). The germline CDR1 and CDR2 sequences are SNHLY and FYNNEI. The CDR3 consists of 13 residues. Trimming cost V 4 bases and J 3 bases, with 10 bases left between them. In DNA, the CDR3 is TGTGCCAGCAGTGCAGGACAAAACTACGAGCAGTACTTC. Its protein is CASSAGQNYEQYF.

The chain recombines TRBV9 with TRBJ2-2; TRBD2 might be the D (5 bases). Germline CDR1 SGDLS, CDR2 YYNGEE. Trimming left V 4 bases short and J 0 bases short, with 10 bases between. CDR3 length equals 15 residues. CDR3 sequence: CASSLDGANTGELFF. As DNA, the CDR3 is TGTGCCAGCAGCCTGGACGGGGCGAACACCGGGGAGCTGTTTTTT.

The rearrangement joins TRBV18 to TRBJ1-1, with TRBD1 as a possible D gene (5 bases). V was shortened by 2 bases and J by 2 bases, with 15 bases between the two germline ends. Germline loops: CDR1 KGHSH, CDR2 LQKENI. This CDR3 is built from 16 residues. This CDR3 is CASSPAVPRDNTEAFF. Written as DNA, the CDR3 is TGTGCCAGCTCACCAGCAGTCCCCAGGGATAACACTGAAGCTTTCTTT.

The chain employs TRBV27 and TRBJ1-2, with 10 positions matching TRBD1. Trimming at V came to 4 bases and at J to 4 bases, leaving 6 bases not matched to a gene. The CDR3 has 15 residues. The germline gives CDR1 MNHEY, CDR2 SMNVEV (reference sequence). Here the CDR3 reads CASSSRTGGFYGYTF. Written as DNA, the CDR3 is TGTGCCAGCAGTTCCCGGACAGGGGGATTCTATGGCTACACCTTC.

This clone was recorded once. J is TRBJ2-5 and V is TRBV4-3; 14 nucleotides agree with TRBD2. The trim removed 5 bases at V and 2 bases at J, leaving 10 bases unmatched. The CDR3 has 18 residues. CDR1 and CDR2 (germline): LGHNA, YSLEER. The CDR3 nucleotides are TGCGCCAGCAGCAGGACTAGCGGGGGGCCCAGATCACAAGAGACCCAGTACTTC. This gives the protein CASSRTSGGPRSQETQYF.

This clone has only one observation. The chain is built from TRBV5-1 and TRBJ1-5; 9 nucleotides match TRBD1. The germline gives CDR1 SGHRS, CDR2 YFSETQ. The CDR3 is made up of 14 amino acids. The junction had 6 bases not matched to a gene; V was cut back by 4 bases and J by 7 bases. CDR3 loop: CASSQDRGGQPQHF. CDR3 nucleotides: TGCGCCAGCAGCCAGGACAGGGGAGGACAGCCCCAGCATTTT.

This rearrangement joins TRBV15 to TRBJ1-6; 7 positions match TRBD1. The germline V gene encodes CDR1 LNHNV and CDR2 YYDKDF (reference sequence). Trimming at V came to 4 bases and at J to 10 bases, leaving 10 bases not matched to a gene. The CDR3 runs to 15 residues. CDR3 nucleotide sequence: TGTGCCACCAGCAACAACAGGGGTCTATACTCACCCCTCCACTTT. Amino acid sequence: CATSNNRGLYSPLHF. Using reference TRBV15 and TRBJ1-6 for the parts outside the CDR3, the full variable domain is DAMVIQNPRYQVTQFGKPVTLSCSQTLNHNVMYWYQQKSSQAPKLLFHYYDKDFNNEADTPDNFQSRRPNTSFCFLDIRSPGLGDTAMYLCATSNNRGLYSPLHFGNGTRLTVT.

The chain links TRBV7-2 to TRBJ1-2; 9 positions agree with TRBD1. There are 15 residues in the CDR3. Trimming at V came to 5 bases and at J to 8 bases, leaving 12 bases not matched to a gene. Germline V gene data show CDR1 as SGHTA and CDR2 as FQGNSA. CDR3 DNA sequence: TGTGCCAGCAGCGTTACAGGGGGCGCAGGGCAGGGCTACACCTTC. Its translation is CASSVTGGAGQGYTF.

The chain combines TRBV28 with TRBJ1-1; D possibly corresponds to TRBD1 (6 bases). This CDR3 is 14 amino acids long. Trimming removed 5 bases at V and 1 base at J, with 11 bases between. CDR1 is MDHEN, CDR2 SYDVKM, per germline. The CDR3 protein is CASSPPGQNTEAFF. CDR3 nucleotides: TGTGCCAGCAGTCCTCCGGGACAGAACACTGAAGCTTTCTTT.

This chain joins TRBV5-6 and TRBJ2-7; D might be TRBD1 (6 bases). The CDR3 runs to 14 residues. Germline V gene data show CDR1 as SGHDT and CDR2 as YYEEEE. V was clipped by 4 bases and J by 5 bases, with 16 bases between them. The CDR3 DNA reads as TGTGCCAGCAGCCCGGTTGGGGGCGTCAACGAGCAGTACTTC. This translates into CASSPVGGVNEQYF. Based on the CDR3 plus reference TRBV5-6 and TRBJ2-7, the full variable domain is DAGVTQSPTHLIKTRGQQVTLRCSPKSGHDTVSWYQQALGQGPQFIFQYYEEEERQRGNFPDRFSGHQFPNYSSELNVNALLLGDSALYLCASSPVGGVNEQYFGPGTRLTVT.

The V and J genes are TRBV7-8 and TRBJ1-5, with unresolved D. Germline V CDR1 and CDR2: SGHVS, FQNEAQ. Trimming pared 0 bases from V and 5 bases from J, leaving 5 bases between. The CDR3 runs to 13 residues. The CDR3 coding sequence is TGTGCCAGCAGCTTAGCGCGGGATCAGCCCCAGCATTTT. This translates into CASSLARDQPQHF.

This clone has a handful of counts. The chain joins TRBV4-3 to TRBJ1-6; 7 nucleotides agree with TRBD1. V shed 3 bases, J shed 6 bases, and the junction held 8 bases outside the gene matches. The V gene's germline CDR1 is LGHNA and CDR2 YSLEER. This CDR3 has 16 residues. This CDR3 reads CASSHVMGQINSPLHF. The CDR3 bases are TGCGCCAGCAGCCATGTGATGGGACAGATTAATTCACCCCTCCACTTT.

The rearrangement uses TRBV9 and TRBJ2-1; D not certain. Trimming took 0 bases from V and 0 from J, leaving 16 bases between them. Looked up from germline, CDR1 is SGDLS and CDR2 is YYNGEE. The length of the CDR3 is 18 residues. The CDR3 loop reads CASSVDSASPRSYNEQFF. The CDR3, as DNA: TGTGCCAGCAGCGTAGATTCGGCTAGTCCTCGCTCCTACAATGAGCAGTTCTTC.

The chain has TRBV12-3 or TRBV12-4 and TRBJ2-1; D is unclear. CDR3 length equals 13 residues. V lost 2 bases and J lost 6, with 8 bases in between. The CDR3 DNA is TGTGCCAGCAGTTTACTTACAACCAATGAGCAGTTCTTC. It translates to CASSLLTTNEQFF.

V gene TRBV7-8 combines with J gene TRBJ2-7, with TRBD2 identical over 9 bases. Trimming removed 5 bases from V and 6 bases from J; junction bases left unmatched: 2. CDR3 size: 12 residues. Germline assignment: CDR1 SGHVS and CDR2 FQNEAQ. Here the CDR3 DNA reads TGTGCCAGCAGCCGGCGGGAGGGCGAGCAGTACTTC. This sequence encodes CASSRREGEQYF.

The V call is TRBV27, the J call TRBJ2-1; D may be TRBD1 (6 bases). This CDR3 is 14 amino acids long. Trimming removed 8 bases at V and 1 base at J, with 12 bases between. Germline V gene sequence: CDR1 MNHEY, CDR2 SMNVEV (reference sequence). CDR3 region: CASGIQGSYNEQFF. Here the CDR3 DNA reads TGTGCCAGCGGAATACAGGGTTCCTACAATGAGCAGTTCTTC.